These 18 T cell receptor beta chains were all obtained from the same sample, sequenced in a study of identical twins. Via MiXCR, TCRdb re-called the 5' RACE reads, giving one row per CDR3 protein. The sample has under 500,000 distinct CDR3 sequences; roughly an eighth are singletons. This sample also appeared in a second study, on yellow fever vaccine responses in identical twins.

The sample was CD4+ T cells sorted from blood. The receptor set was obtained from a woman aged 18-30 years in good health.

V usage is TRBV2 and J usage is TRBJ1-5; possibly TRBD1 for D (5 bases). The germline V gene encodes CDR1 SNHLY and CDR2 FYNNEI. The V end was cut by 7 bases, the J end by 6 bases, with 13 bases between. This CDR3 spans 13 amino acids. DNA of the CDR3: TGTGCCAGCACCCCAGGGACGGTTCAGCCCCAGCATTTT. Translation gives CASTPGTVQPQHF.

This clonotype was observed at least ten times. This chain links TRBV9 with TRBJ1-6; D may be TRBD1 (5 bases). From germline, CDR1 is SGDLS and CDR2 YYNGEE. This CDR3 is built from 14 residues. Trimming left V 0 bases short and J 14 bases short, with 15 bases between. The DNA for the CDR3 is TGTGCCAGCAGCGTAGCTGACAGCCAAGGGTCCCTCCACTTT. This encodes CASSVADSQGSLHF.

The rearrangement links TRBV24-1 to TRBJ2-1; 8 nucleotides align to TRBD2. V was pared by 3 bases and J by 0 bases, with 3 bases of the junction left unmatched. Germline V gene lookup returns CDR1 KGHDR and CDR2 SFDVKD. The CDR3 is made up of 16 amino acids. Here the CDR3 DNA reads TGTGCCACCAGTGATGTCGGGGGGGCCTCCTACAATGAGCAGTTCTTC. Translating it yields CATSDVGGASYNEQFF.

This clonotype was counted many times. The chain uses TRBV29-1 and TRBJ2-5; D gene unclear. Germline values: CDR1 SQVTM, CDR2 ANQGSEA. V shed 5 bases and J shed 5 bases, with 27 bases lying between them. This CDR3 is built from 17 residues. CDR3 sequence: CSVYKWAIGLGHETQYF. DNA for the CDR3: TGCAGCGTTTACAAGTGGGCTATAGGGCTAGGTCACGAGACCCAGTACTTC.

The chain employs TRBV28 and TRBJ2-5; D unresolved. Germline CDR1 is MDHEN and CDR2 is SYDVKM. Between the trimmed V and J ends, which lost 3 bases and 5 bases, there was a span of 16 bases. The CDR3 consists of 15 residues. The CDR3 here is CASSLLGGVAETQYF. Here the CDR3 DNA reads TGTGCCAGCAGTTTGCTGGGTGGGGTCGCGGAGACCCAGTACTTC.

The chain uses TRBV29-1 and TRBJ2-5, with D maybe TRBD1 (5 bases). Trimming left V 4 bases short and J 2 bases short, with 8 bases between. CDR1 is SQVTM and CDR2 is ANQGSEA in the germline V gene. CDR3 length equals 12 residues. The CDR3 protein is CSVVDRQETQYF. In DNA form, the CDR3 reads TGCAGCGTTGTCGACAGACAAGAGACCCAGTACTTC. The full variable domain, completed using reference TRBV29-1 and TRBJ2-5, is SAVISQKPSRDICQRGTSLTIQCQVDSQVTMMFWYRQQPGQSLTLIATANQGSEATYESGFVIDKFPISRPNLTFSTLTVSNMSPEDSSIYLCSVVDRQETQYFGPGTRLLVL.

This chain uses TRBV11-2 with TRBJ2-1; 9 nucleotides line up with TRBD2. Germline CDR1 SGHAT, CDR2 FQNNGV. This CDR3 comprises 17 residues. J gave up 3 bases and V 0 bases, and 6 bases lay outside the gene matches. The CDR3 region has the DNA TGTGCCAGCAGCTTAGAGGCTAGCGGGATGGGCTACAATGAGCAGTTCTTC. It yields the protein CASSLEASGMGYNEQFF.

This clonotype showed up just a few times. The CDR3 DNA is TGTGCCAGCAGCTCCAGGGACACCGACCTGAGGACTGAAGCTTTCTTT. It yields the protein CASSSRDTDLRTEAFF. V is TRBV12-3 or TRBV12-4 and J is TRBJ1-1, with D maybe TRBD1 (6 bases). This CDR3 is built from 16 residues. Trimming cost V 6 bases and J 5 bases, with 22 bases left between them.

The chain couples TRBV4-3 to TRBJ1-4, with D possibly TRBD1 on 6 matching bases. Germline V gives CDR1 LGHNA, CDR2 YSLEER. This CDR3 contains 15 residues. V was pared by 0 bases and J by 6 bases, with 11 bases between. CDR3 in amino acids: CASSQDWGAHEKLFF. CDR3 bases: TGCGCCAGCAGCCAAGACTGGGGGGCGCATGAAAAACTGTTTTTT.

This clonotype came up a few times. The chain combines TRBV7-6 with TRBJ2-3; 7 bases are shared with TRBD2. The germline V gene has CDR1 SGHVS and CDR2 FNYEAQ. CDR3 length: 15 residues. V dropped 3 bases and J dropped 6; count of bases not matched to a gene: 9. In nucleotides, the CDR3 is TGTGCCAGCAGCTTCGGGACTAATCCAGCCGATACGCAGTATTTT. It codes for CASSFGTNPADTQYF.

This chain uses TRBV4-3 with TRBJ1-1; D remains ambiguous. This CDR3 is 12 amino acids long. V was shortened by 0 bases and J by 3 bases, with 2 bases between the two germline ends. Germline CDR1 and CDR2: LGHNA and YSLEER. The chain's CDR3 is CASSQDYTEAFF. The CDR3 DNA follows: TGCGCCAGCAGCCAAGATTACACTGAAGCTTTCTTT.

The chain is built from TRBV7-2 and TRBJ1-1; weak D call: TRBD1 (5 bases). The germline V and J ends were trimmed by 8 bases and 1 base, with 11 bases remaining between them. In germline, CDR1 is SGHTA, CDR2 FQGNSA. This CDR3 is built from 13 residues. CDR3: CASGYGQNTEAFF. CDR3 coding DNA: TGTGCCAGCGGATACGGACAGAACACTGAAGCTTTCTTT.

The rearrangement links TRBV12-3 or TRBV12-4 to TRBJ2-6; D uncertain. Trimming removed 8 bases at V and 1 base at J, with 12 bases between. This CDR3 contains 15 residues. The CDR3: CASCLTVSGANVLTF. The CDR3, as DNA: TGTGCCAGCTGTCTAACGGTATCTGGGGCCAACGTCCTGACTTTC.

At least ten counts were recorded for this clonotype. The gene calls are TRBV4-3 and TRBJ2-1, with 12 bases matching TRBD2. The CDR3 loop spans 16 amino acids. V trimming: 0 bases; J trimming: 12 bases; junction bases outside the gene matches: 9. CDR1 and CDR2 (germline): LGHNA, YSLEER. CDR3 DNA: TGCGCCAGCAGCCAAGATCACCTAGCGGGAGGGAAAACGCAGTTCTTC. As protein: CASSQDHLAGGKTQFF.

The chain carries TRBV7-2 and TRBJ2-4; D is undetermined. Trimming stripped 5 bases from V and 1 base from J, with 9 bases between. Germline V gene sequence: CDR1 SGHTA, CDR2 FQGNSA. The CDR3 totals 14 residues. The CDR3 loop reads CASSPPAAKNIQYF. Written as DNA, the CDR3 is TGTGCCAGCAGCCCCCCGGCGGCCAAAAACATTCAGTACTTC.

This clonotype turned up a few times. V usage is TRBV19 and J usage is TRBJ1-1; 7 positions match TRBD1. The germline V gene encodes CDR1 LNHDA and CDR2 SQIVND (reference sequence). The CDR3 has 14 residues. The trim removed 7 bases at V and 4 bases at J, leaving 9 bases unmatched. CDR3 sequence: CASITGDRSTEAFF. CDR3 nucleotide sequence: TGTGCCAGTATTACAGGGGATAGGAGCACTGAAGCTTTCTTT.

The V gene is TRBV27, the J gene TRBJ2-5, with TRBD1 identical over 10 bases. Trimming cost V 6 bases and J 9 bases; bases outside gene matches: 10. The CDR3 is 14 amino acids. In germline, CDR1 is MNHEY, CDR2 SMNVEV (reference sequence). CDR3 protein: CASSSTGGDPAQYF. CDR3 sequence (DNA): TGTGCCAGCAGCTCGACAGGGGGCGACCCAGCCCAGTACTTC.

This clonotype was counted a single time. V usage is TRBV7-8 and J usage is TRBJ2-2; 7 bases map to TRBD1. CDR1 is SGHVS, CDR2 FQNEAQ, per germline. This CDR3 spans 17 amino acids. After removal of 6 bases from V and 1 base from J, the junction contained 11 bases not matched to a gene. Written as DNA, the CDR3 is TGTGCCAGCAGTCAAAAAGGGGGCACAGAGAACACCGGGGAGCTGTTTTTT. Translated: CASSQKGGTENTGELFF. The full variable domain, its missing parts supplied by reference TRBV7-8 and TRBJ2-2, is GAGVSQSPRYKVAKRGQDVALRCDPISGHVSLFWYQQALGQGPEFLTYFQNEAQLDKSGLPSDRFFAERPEGSVSTLKIQRTQQEDSAVYLCASSQKGGTENTGELFFGEGSRLTVL.